This T cell receptor (beta chain) was profiled in a study of blood T cell repertoires in COVID-19. Per the authors' pipeline: Researchers report that nucleated cell counts were estimated from reference gene primer amplification. Some clones are missing from TCRdb's copy, which holds only in-frame ones; the method was immunoSEQ multiplex PCR. The DNA was the basis for D and trimming; V, J and clone size are from that table. The sample lists over 150,000 clones, just over 85% occurring once. Germline values: CDR1 MNHNS, CDR2 SASEGT. The CDR3 consists of 13 residues. J gave up 6 bases and V 2 bases, and 4 bases lay outside the gene matches.

Sequencing was done on a sample of peripheral blood. This TCR was recovered from a man aged 45-60 years with active or convalescent COVID-19. The rearrangement joins TRBV6-1 to TRBJ2-7; 7 bases are a match to TRBD1. CDR3 coding DNA: TGTGCCAGCAGTGAATCAGACAGGGCCGAGCAGTACTTC. Translation gives CASSESDRAEQYF.